This T cell receptor beta chain was identified during a study of shared clonotypes between healthy human individuals. Study background: Donors had three CD4 naive, three CD4 memory, two CD8 naive and one CD8 memory plate apiece.

Germline CDR1 and CDR2: MGHRA and YSYEKL. The germline V and J ends were trimmed by 2 bases and 7 bases, with 11 bases remaining between them. This CDR3 is built from 13 residues. Study processing details: Junction-only sequences produced by ImmunoSEQ had no quality scores, so filtering differed. Some clones are missing from TCRdb's copy, which holds only in-frame ones; the method was immunoSEQ multiplex PCR. Clone size and the V and J calls come from that table; the DNA yielded D and trimming. The sample includes 2 million to 2.5 million clones, over 90% seen only once; the top ten take about 0.39%. Healthy and HIV-negative, the adult donors had no recent acute infections or vaccinations. CD45RA+ naive and CD45RA-negative memory subsets were separated from CD4+ cells.

The rearrangement uses TRBV4-1 and TRBJ2-5; possible D gene TRBD2, 5 bases. Sequenced: naive CD4+ T cells from PBMCs. Subset indicated: CD45RA+ positively selected. This receptor was obtained from a man aged 18 to 29 in good health. Some clones in this sample may be carry-over from other donors' samples. CDR3 sequence: CASSQLAPGTQYF. CDR3 nucleotides: TGCGCCAGCAGCCAACTAGCTCCGGGGACCCAGTACTTC.